Presented here are 30 T cell receptor beta chains from one specimen sequenced in a study of blood T cell repertoires in COVID-19. Sequencing used immunoSEQ multiplex PCR; TCRdb keeps in-frame clones, though not all of them. The table includes more than 60,000 clones, 80% to 90% detected once. Sequenced input: peripheral blood. These receptors were taken from a man in his sixties with acute or convalescent COVID-19.

The genes are TRBV5-1 and TRBJ1-2; TRBD1 aligns across 9 bases. The V gene end was trimmed by 4 bases and the J gene end by 3 bases; junction bases not matched to a gene: 7. The CDR3 runs 15 residues. Germline V CDR1 and CDR2: SGHRS, YFSETQ. CDR3 in DNA: TGCGCCAGCAGCGAGGGACAGGGTTTTGACTATGGCTACACCTTC. Translating gives CASSEGQGFDYGYTF.

This CDR3 reads CATSDGGPQHF. The CDR3 DNA sequence: TGTGCCACCAGTGATGGCGGGCCCCAGCATTTT. The chain carries TRBV24-1 and TRBJ1-5; D ambiguous. Trimming removed 3 bases from V and 9 bases from J, with 5 bases in between. The CDR3 runs 11 residues. Germline V gene lookup returns CDR1 KGHDR and CDR2 SFDVKD.

The chain is built from TRBV7-3 and TRBJ2-3; 11 bases are a match to TRBD2. Germline V CDR1 and CDR2: SGHTA, FQGTGA. The CDR3 contains 15 residues. V shed 5 bases and J 4 bases; nucleotides not matched to a gene: 5. The CDR3 region has the DNA TGTGCCAGCAGCGCGACTAGCGGGGCTTCAGATACGCAGTATTTT. Its translation is CASSATSGASDTQYF. The full variable domain, in which reference TRBV7-3 and TRBJ2-3 provide the parts outside the CDR3, is GAGVSQTPSNKVTEKGKYVELRCDPISGHTALYWYRQSLGQGPEFLIYFQGTGAADDSGLPNDRFFAVRPEGSVSTLKIQRTERGDSAVYLCASSATSGASDTQYFGPGTRLTVL.

This chain links TRBV20-1 with TRBJ2-7; a weak D match, TRBD2 (5 bases). The CDR3 covers 13 residues. CDR1 is DFQATT, CDR2 SNEGSKA, per germline (reference sequence). V was cut by 3 bases and J by 3 bases, with 12 bases left in between. The DNA for the CDR3 is TGCAGTGCTAGTGTTTCTGGAGGCTACGAGCAGTACTTC. This gives the protein CSASVSGGYEQYF.

The chain joins TRBV11-3 to TRBJ2-1; 9 positions agree with TRBD2. The length of the CDR3 is 15 residues. Germline lookup yields CDR1 SGHNT and CDR2 YENEEA. J was trimmed by 4 bases and V by 5 bases; bases with no gene match: 6. This CDR3 reads CASSHGTSRYNEQFF. CDR3 in DNA: TGTGCCAGCAGCCACGGGACTAGCAGGTACAATGAGCAGTTCTTC.

The chain recombines TRBV27 with TRBJ1-2, with 7 bases fitting TRBD1. The junction had 9 bases not matched to a gene; V was cut back by 6 bases and J by 8 bases. This CDR3 is built from 13 residues. CDR1 is MNHEY, CDR2 SMNVEV, per germline (reference sequence). Here the CDR3 DNA reads TGTGCCAGCAGGCAGTACAGGGGCGGCGGCTACACCTTC. The encoded protein is CASRQYRGGGYTF.

This chain joins TRBV18 and TRBJ1-1; 7 positions agree with TRBD1. Trimming at V came to 8 bases and at J to 1 base, leaving 4 bases not matched to a gene. CDR1 and CDR2 (germline): KGHSH, LQKENI. The CDR3 contains 13 residues. CDR3 in amino acids: CASTGTANTEAFF. The CDR3 DNA reads as TGTGCCAGCACCGGGACAGCGAACACTGAAGCTTTCTTT.

CDR3 DNA: TGTGCCAGCAGCTGGACAGGGGGCTCAGATACGCAGTATTTT. It specifies CASSWTGGSDTQYF. The chain joins TRBV2 to TRBJ2-3; 11 positions match TRBD1. V was clipped by 6 bases and J by 4 bases; unmatched bases: 3. CDR1 and CDR2 from the germline V gene are SNHLY and FYNNEI. This CDR3 is 14 amino acids long.

The V gene is TRBV21-1, the J gene TRBJ2-7; whether TRBD2, the table's D call, matches the DNA was not checked. TRBV21-1 corresponds to a pseudogene. CDR3 length: 19 residues. The CDR3 loop reads CASSKVVGKMEQRAYEQYF. The CDR3 nucleotides are TGTGCCAGCAGCAAAGTGGTAGGTAAAATGGAGCAGCGGGCCTACGAGCAGTACTTC.

This rearrangement joins TRBV7-3 to TRBJ1-1; D is perhaps TRBD1 (6 bases). Germline CDR1 is SGHTA and CDR2 is FQGTGA. CDR3 length equals 14 residues. Trimming took 5 bases from V and 5 from J, leaving 15 bases between them. CDR3 in DNA: TGTGCCAGCAGCCTCGACCGTACAGGGACTGAAGCTTTCTTT. Encoded protein: CASSLDRTGTEAFF.

J is TRBJ2-4 and V is TRBV24-1; no firm D call. This CDR3 contains 13 residues. V lost 2 bases to trimming and J lost 8 bases, with 9 bases between them. Per germline, CDR1 KGHDR and CDR2 SFDVKD. CDR3 amino acids: CATSDSIGDIQYF. DNA for the CDR3: TGTGCCACCAGTGATTCAATCGGAGACATTCAGTACTTC.

A note on this clone: An end of the junction differs from the germline gene, which may be a read error. The chain is built from TRBV7-7 and TRBJ2-1, with TRBD1 as a possible D gene (6 bases). The CDR3 covers 13 residues. The germline V gene encodes CDR1 SSHAT and CDR2 FNYEAQ (reference sequence). CDR3 in amino acids: CASSQDRNNEQFF. In DNA, the CDR3 is TGTGCTAGCAGCCAGGACAGAAACAATGAGCAGTTCTTC.

The CDR3 DNA reads as TGTGCCAGCAGTCCCCTAGCGGGGGGGCCCCCAGATACGCAGTATTTT. Its protein is CASSPLAGGPPDTQYF. The chain carries TRBV6-2 or TRBV6-3 and TRBJ2-3; 12 bases line up with TRBD2. The trim removed 5 bases at V and 4 bases at J, leaving 7 bases unmatched. The CDR3 is made up of 16 amino acids. Per germline, CDR1 MNHEY and CDR2 SVGEGT.

The genes are TRBV5-4 and TRBJ1-2, with D unresolved. Germline V gives CDR1 SGHNT, CDR2 YYREEE (reference sequence). The CDR3 contains 16 residues. The V and J ends lost 6 bases and 0 bases respectively, with 18 bases between them. Here the CDR3 reads CASTPPGNPTNYGYTF. Written as DNA, the CDR3 is TGTGCCAGCACCCCGCCGGGAAACCCTACTAACTATGGCTACACCTTC.

This clone occurred a few times. V is TRBV2 and J is TRBJ2-1, with 7 nucleotides matching TRBD2. V lost 6 bases to trimming and J lost 0 bases; unmatched junction nucleotides: 8. The germline gives CDR1 SNHLY, CDR2 FYNNEI. The CDR3 consists of 16 residues. CDR3 bases: TGTGCCAGCAGAAGGGACTACCCTTCCTCCTACAATGAGCAGTTCTTC. Protein: CASRRDYPSSYNEQFF. Filled out from reference TRBV2 and TRBJ2-1, the complete variable domain reads EPEVTQTPSHQVTQMGQEVILRCVPISNHLYFYWYRQILGQKVEFLVSFYNNEISEKSEIFDDQFSVERPDGSNFTLKIRSTKLEDSAMYFCASRRDYPSSYNEQFFGPGTRLTVL.

V gene TRBV7-9 combines with J gene TRBJ1-2, with no clear D. The ends were cut back, 3 bases at V and 8 bases at J, with 16 bases in the middle. The CDR3 is 14 amino acids. The germline V gene encodes CDR1 SEHNR and CDR2 FQNEAQ (reference sequence). The CDR3 reads CASSLSHRSFGYTF. The CDR3 DNA is TGTGCCAGCAGCTTGTCGCACCGGAGCTTCGGCTACACCTTC.

The rearrangement links TRBV6-5 to TRBJ2-1; weak D call: TRBD1 (5 bases). Germline lookup yields CDR1 MNHEY and CDR2 SVGAGI. The germline V and J ends were trimmed by 0 bases and 4 bases, with 13 bases remaining between them. The CDR3 has 16 residues. CDR3 in DNA: TGTGCCAGCAGTTACTCAAAGGACATCCGATACAATGAGCAGTTCTTC. It specifies CASSYSKDIRYNEQFF.

This chain links TRBV19 with TRBJ1-5; a possible D gene is TRBD1 (6 bases). V lost 7 bases to trimming and J lost 3 bases, with 13 bases between them. This CDR3 spans 14 amino acids. Per the germline V gene, CDR1 is LNHDA and CDR2 is SQIVND (reference sequence). CDR3 bases: TGTGCCAGTAAATTTGCAGGGGCCAATCAGCCCCAGCATTTT. The encoded protein is CASKFAGANQPQHF.

This clone showed up just a few times. The chain couples TRBV5-8 to TRBJ2-2; 8 bases line up with TRBD1. Trimming cost V 3 bases and J 4 bases; bases outside gene matches: 5. This CDR3 is built from 15 residues. Germline CDR1 SGHTS, CDR2 YDEGEE. The CDR3, as DNA: TGTGCCAGCAGCTCGGACAGGGAGGCCACCGGGGAGCTGTTTTTT. Its translation is CASSSDREATGELFF.

The chain combines TRBV5-1 with TRBJ2-1; D remains unclear. Germline V gives CDR1 SGHRS, CDR2 YFSETQ. The length of the CDR3 is 19 residues. V dropped 3 bases and J dropped 5 bases, with 27 bases sitting between them. CDR3 protein: CASSSPPDKPKPLNNEQFF. In nucleotides, the CDR3 is TGCGCCAGCAGCTCCCCACCTGACAAGCCGAAACCTTTAAACAATGAGCAGTTCTTC.

The gene calls are TRBV5-8 and TRBJ1-1; D is unresolved. This CDR3 is 13 amino acids long. The V gene lost 2 bases and the J gene lost 5 bases, with 10 bases spanning the gap. CDR1 and CDR2 from the germline V gene are SGHTS and YDEGEE. The CDR3 DNA reads as TGTGCCAGCAGCTTCGGGGTTGGGACTGAAGCTTTCTTT. Protein product: CASSFGVGTEAFF.

This clone occurred once. The chain is built from TRBV6-5 and TRBJ1-5; 10 nucleotides match TRBD1. This CDR3 spans 16 amino acids. The germline CDR1 and CDR2 sequences are MNHEY and SVGAGI. The V and J ends lost 4 bases and 4 bases, in that order; junction bases with no gene match: 7. Here the CDR3 DNA reads TGTGCCAGCAGTTCACATACGGACAGGGGGAATCAGCCCCAGCATTTT. Translation gives CASSSHTDRGNQPQHF.

The chain links TRBV27 to TRBJ2-7; D is possibly TRBD1 (5 bases). Germline V gene lookup returns CDR1 MNHEY and CDR2 SMNVEV (reference sequence). Trimming stripped 5 bases from V and 2 bases from J, with 16 bases between. The CDR3 is made up of 15 amino acids. The DNA for the CDR3 is TGTGCCAGCAGTGGCCGACAGCGACCCCCCTACGAGCAGTACTTC. Protein product: CASSGRQRPPYEQYF.

The rearrangement uses TRBV24-1 and TRBJ2-1; 7 bases map to TRBD1. The CDR3 is 14 amino acids. The germline CDR1 and CDR2 sequences are KGHDR and SFDVKD. The V segment lost 4 bases and the J segment 10 bases; nucleotides outside the gene matches: 9. DNA of the CDR3: TGTGCCACCAGTGACCCTACGACAGGGCGGGAGCAGTTCTTC. Translation gives CATSDPTTGREQFF.

In this sample, this clone turned up a few times. This chain joins TRBV11-2 and TRBJ1-1; D is ambiguous. Germline V gene sequence: CDR1 SGHAT, CDR2 FQNNGV. Trimming took off 4 bases at V and 0 bases at J, with 9 bases between the two ends. The CDR3 is 14 residues long. CDR3 amino acids: CASSSGLVNTEAFF. The CDR3 DNA is TGTGCCAGCAGCTCCGGACTCGTGAACACTGAAGCTTTCTTT.

J is TRBJ1-1 and V is TRBV19; perhaps TRBD1 as D (5 bases). This CDR3 region has 15 residues. V lost 4 bases and J lost 4, with 16 bases in between. The germline V gene has CDR1 LNHDA and CDR2 SQIVND (reference sequence). The CDR3 DNA sequence: TGTGCCAGTAGTAGGGGCTCGGTGGTAGGCACTGAAGCTTTCTTT. Protein: CASSRGSVVGTEAFF.

The chain combines TRBV7-8 with TRBJ2-1; maybe TRBD2 (6 bases). CDR1 is SGHVS and CDR2 is FQNEAQ in the germline V gene. The ends were cut back, 8 bases at V and 4 bases at J, with 15 bases in the middle. The length of the CDR3 is 14 residues. The DNA for the CDR3 is TGTGCCAGCCGCACCGGGGGTCTATACAATGAGCAGTTCTTC. This codes for CASRTGGLYNEQFF.

The V and J genes are TRBV5-1 and TRBJ2-3; 9 bases align to TRBD2. Germline values: CDR1 SGHRS, CDR2 YFSETQ. The length of the CDR3 is 15 residues. V dropped 2 bases and J dropped 6; count of bases not matched to a gene: 7. CDR3 sequence: CASSFTSGSGDTQYF. CDR3 bases: TGCGCCAGCAGCTTTACTAGCGGGTCCGGGGATACGCAGTATTTT.

V usage is TRBV4-3 and J usage is TRBJ2-7, with 9 positions matching TRBD2. The CDR3 covers 15 residues. Germline V gene lookup returns CDR1 LGHNA and CDR2 YSLEER. Losses at the gene ends were 0 bases for V and 9 bases for J; bases not matched to a gene: 9. CDR3 protein: CASSQDGTSRTGQYF. For the CDR3, the DNA is TGCGCCAGCAGCCAAGATGGGACTAGCCGTACTGGGCAGTACTTC.

The V call is TRBV29-1, the J call TRBJ2-5, with 11 bases aligning to TRBD2. The CDR3 has 17 residues. CDR1 SQVTM and CDR2 ANQGSEA come from the germline V gene. Unmatched junction bases numbered 13, after V lost 6 bases and J lost 1 base. The CDR3 here is CSVQLGLAGGSQETQYF. The CDR3 DNA follows: TGCAGCGTCCAACTGGGGTTAGCGGGGGGGTCCCAAGAGACCCAGTACTTC. The full variable domain, in which reference TRBV29-1 and TRBJ2-5 provide the parts outside the CDR3, is SAVISQKPSRDICQRGTSLTIQCQVDSQVTMMFWYRQQPGQSLTLIATANQGSEATYESGFVIDKFPISRPNLTFSTLTVSNMSPEDSSIYLCSVQLGLAGGSQETQYFGPGTRLLVL.